This TCR beta chain was identified during a study of PD-1 blockade in classical Hodgkin lymphoma. Assay used: immunoSEQ multiplex PCR; TCRdb lists only in-frame clones, some missing. In the table there are 96,000 or so clones, just over 90% of which are singletons. As for this clone: What it binds is not known.

V lost 2 bases to trimming and J lost 4 bases, with 14 bases between them. The CDR3 extends over 15 amino acids. Germline V lookup: CDR1 SGHDN, CDR2 FVKESK. Findings and caveats of the study: Baseline diversity was lower in partial responders and progressors than complete responders.

Time point denoted: cycle 4 day 1 (C4D1), after more than five weeks of nivolumab. Every single patient, without exception, relapsed after autologous stem cell transplantation, and brentuximab vedotin exposure varied. Material: peripheral blood mononuclear cells (PBMCs), obtained before the fourth cycle of nivolumab. The chain combines TRBV14 with TRBJ1-1; D gene unclear. This clonotype was sampled from a human donor with classical Hodgkin lymphoma. The CDR3 nucleotides read TGTGCCAGCAGCCAACGATTCCGGAAAAGCACTGAAGCTTTCTTT. Protein sequence: CASSQRFRKSTEAFF.